The T cell receptor (beta chain) under discussion was sequenced for a study of OX40 agonist ivuxolimab in advanced cancers. Study-level information: Ivuxolimab, an agonistic anti-OX40 (CD134) antibody, was given to patients. Dose-escalation patients were diagnosed with hepatocellular carcinoma, melanoma, renal cell cancer or head and neck cancer.

V was trimmed by 5 bases and J by 6 bases, leaving 11 bases between them. The CDR3 is 13 residues long. Per germline, CDR1 SGHTA and CDR2 FQGNSA. Only in-frame clones appear in the TCRdb table, and some are missing; sequencing was by immunoSEQ multiplex PCR. The data show tens of thousands of clones, around 90% seen once. Sequencing used CD4+ or CD8+ T cells sorted from blood, obtained in a trial of the OX40 agonist ivuxolimab. The source is an adult with an advanced solid tumor such as melanoma, head and neck, liver or kidney cancer. V gene TRBV7-2 combines with J gene TRBJ2-4, with D uncertain. Written as DNA, the CDR3 is TGTGCCAGCAGCCCCACGGTCGGAAACATTCAGTACTTC. Amino acid sequence: CASSPTVGNIQYF.